This T cell receptor beta chain was profiled in a study of PD-L1 blockade in urothelial cancer. The data were produced by immunoSEQ multiplex PCR, yet TCRdb's version contains in-frame clones alone and is incomplete. The repertoire has about 35,000 clones, about four fifths of them found once; the top ten carry approximately 3.4%. Sequenced here: PBMCs, sampled around atezolizumab (anti-PD-L1) treatment. The receptor was isolated from a man aged 65 to 79 with urothelial cancer.

The CDR3 sequence is CAWRGQGNNSPLHF. CDR3 in DNA: TGTGCCTGGCGAGGACAGGGAAATAATTCACCCCTCCACTTT. The rearrangement uses TRBV30 and TRBJ1-6; 8 nucleotides match TRBD1. CDR1 GTSNPN and CDR2 SVGIG come from the germline V gene (reference sequence). V was pared by 5 bases and J by 5 bases, with 5 bases of the junction left unmatched. The CDR3 is made up of 14 amino acids.